One sample yielded the 24 T cell receptor beta chains listed below, sequenced in a study of blood T cell repertoires in COVID-19. Libraries were prepared by immunoSEQ multiplex PCR; TCRdb keeps only in-frame clonotypes and omits some of them. The table lists fewer than 200,000 clones, less than 85% of them singletons. The sequenced sample consisted of peripheral blood. These receptors were collected from a human donor in a cohort sampled during active COVID-19.

This chain links TRBV24-1 with TRBJ2-1; a possible D gene is TRBD1 (5 bases). This CDR3 has 13 residues. The germline CDR1 and CDR2 sequences are KGHDR and SFDVKD. The ends were cut back, 2 bases at V and 15 bases at J, with 16 bases in the middle. The CDR3: CATSDSQTGSAFF. CDR3 in DNA: TGTGCCACCAGTGATTCCCAAACAGGTTCGGCGTTCTTC.

The chain is built from TRBV6-2 or TRBV6-3 and TRBJ2-1; 7 nucleotides line up with TRBD2. The CDR3 runs 17 residues. The ends lost 4 bases at V and 2 bases at J; junction bases unmatched: 11. CDR1 and CDR2 from the germline V gene are MNHEY and SVGEGT. CDR3 loop: CASSSSRLADAYNEQFF. The CDR3 bases are TGTGCCAGCAGTTCCTCCCGGCTAGCGGACGCCTACAATGAGCAGTTCTTC.

The J gene is TRBJ1-1, the V gene TRBV7-3; possible D gene TRBD1, 5 bases. The ends were cut back, 5 bases at V and 1 base at J, with 11 bases in the middle. The CDR3 is 14 amino acids. The germline V gene has CDR1 SGHTA and CDR2 FQGTGA. CDR3 residues: CASSRAGENTEAFF. CDR3 bases: TGTGCCAGCAGCCGCGCGGGGGAGAACACTGAAGCTTTCTTT.

This clone was detected once. The V and J genes are TRBV7-8 and TRBJ1-2, with unresolved D. Germline loops: CDR1 SGHVS, CDR2 FQNEAQ. V lost 3 bases and J lost 6, with 8 bases in between. The CDR3 spans 12 residues. The CDR3 sequence is CASSFLGDGYTF. The CDR3 region has the DNA TGTGCCAGCAGCTTCTTGGGAGATGGCTACACCTTC. The full variable domain, completed using reference TRBV7-8 and TRBJ1-2, is GAGVSQSPRYKVAKRGQDVALRCDPISGHVSLFWYQQALGQGPEFLTYFQNEAQLDKSGLPSDRFFAERPEGSVSTLKIQRTQQEDSAVYLCASSFLGDGYTFGSGTRLTVV.

This chain joins TRBV3-1 (or the pseudogene TRBV3-2) and TRBJ2-5; weak D call: TRBD2 (6 bases). V was trimmed by 1 base and J by 7 bases, leaving 13 bases between them. The germline V gene encodes CDR1 LGHDT and CDR2 YNNKEL (reference sequence). The CDR3 extends over 14 amino acids. This CDR3 reads CASSQAGPEGTQYF. For the CDR3, the DNA is TGTGCCAGCAGCCAAGCGGGCCCGGAGGGGACCCAGTACTTC.

The chain carries TRBV9 and TRBJ2-2; D perhaps matches TRBD2 (5 bases). The CDR3 contains 16 residues. CDR1 is SGDLS and CDR2 is YYNGEE in the germline V gene. The V end was cut by 4 bases, the J end by 0 bases, with 13 bases between. Here the CDR3 DNA reads TGTGCCAGCAGCCCTCAACCCGGGACGAACACCGGGGAGCTGTTTTTT. Translation: CASSPQPGTNTGELFF.

This chain links TRBV7-6 with TRBJ2-1; 13 bases align to TRBD2. The trim removed 5 bases at V and 3 bases at J, leaving 4 bases unmatched. CDR3 length: 16 amino acids. Germline V lookup: CDR1 SGHVS, CDR2 FNYEAQ. CDR3 coding DNA: TGTGCCAGCAGCCGGACTAGCGGGGGTGTCTACAATGAGCAGTTCTTC. It codes for CASSRTSGGVYNEQFF.

The chain joins TRBV19 to TRBJ2-1; TRBD2 matches at 8 bases. This CDR3 is 17 amino acids long. Germline CDR1 LNHDA, CDR2 SQIVND (reference sequence). V lost 9 bases, J lost 7 bases, and 20 bases stayed unmatched. Here the CDR3 DNA reads TGTGCCAGCCGATCTCCGGGGACTAGAGGCGCGAGTAATGAGCAGTTCTTC. Protein sequence: CASRSPGTRGASNEQFF.

This chain links TRBV30 with TRBJ1-2; D is undetermined. CDR1 is GTSNPN, CDR2 SVGIG, per germline (reference sequence). The CDR3 totals 11 residues. V was clipped by 5 bases and J by 2 bases, with 6 bases between them. CDR3 sequence: CAWALNYGYTF. In nucleotides, the CDR3 is TGTGCCTGGGCCCTAAACTATGGCTACACCTTC.

This sequence joins TRBV4-2 and TRBJ1-1, with D perhaps matching TRBD1 (5 bases). The CDR3 spans 15 residues. In germline, CDR1 is LGHNA, CDR2 YNFKEQ. The V end lost 0 bases, the J end lost 6 bases, and 14 bases lay between the germline ends. The CDR3 protein is CASSQDLGGGSEAFF. CDR3 DNA sequence: TGTGCCAGCAGCCAAGATTTGGGGGGGGGTTCTGAAGCTTTCTTT.

The chain recombines TRBV7-8 with TRBJ1-2; no clear D gene. V was trimmed by 2 bases and J by 6 bases, leaving 19 bases between them. Germline CDR1 reads SGHVS; CDR2 reads FQNEAQ. This CDR3 has 16 amino acids. The CDR3 nucleotides are TGTGCCAGCAGCTTATCCGCCAGAGCCACTCGGGATGGCTACACCTTC. Its protein product is CASSLSARATRDGYTF.

The rearrangement uses TRBV25-1 and TRBJ1-1, with 8 nucleotides matching TRBD1. V was pared by 5 bases and J by 2 bases, with 7 bases of the junction left unmatched. CDR3 length equals 15 residues. CDR1 and CDR2 from the germline V gene are MGHDK and SYGVNS. The CDR3 coding sequence is TGTGCCAGCAGTCCTTGGACAGGGATAAACACTGAAGCTTTCTTT. Protein product: CASSPWTGINTEAFF.

The rearrangement links TRBV2 to TRBJ2-7; D remains unclear. The CDR3 is 13 residues long. Germline-derived CDR1 and CDR2 are SNHLY and FYNNEI. Trimming stripped 6 bases from V and 2 bases from J, with 11 bases between. CDR3 protein: CASRAFNTYEQYF. CDR3 sequence (DNA): TGTGCCAGCAGGGCTTTTAATACCTACGAGCAGTACTTC.

V and J are TRBV6-1 and TRBJ1-1; 8 bases line up with TRBD1. There are 15 residues in the CDR3. V gave up 3 bases and J gave up 3 bases; unmatched junction bases: 6. Germline CDR1 is MNHNS and CDR2 is SASEGT. The CDR3 DNA sequence: TGTGCCAGCAGTGATGCCGGGACAGGCTACACTGAAGCTTTCTTT. Translation: CASSDAGTGYTEAFF.

The rearrangement links TRBV5-1 to TRBJ1-2; D call uncertain. V lost 4 bases and J 4 bases, leaving 14 bases between the germline ends. Germline assignment: CDR1 SGHRS and CDR2 YFSETQ. The CDR3 is made up of 14 amino acids. CDR3 DNA: TGCGCCAGCAGCCCCGACCCCGAGGCCTATGGCTACACCTTC. It specifies CASSPDPEAYGYTF.

The chain links TRBV5-4 to TRBJ2-4; no clear D gene. CDR1 SGHNT and CDR2 YYREEE come from the germline V gene (reference sequence). The ends were cut back, 0 bases at V and 7 bases at J, with 5 bases in the middle. The CDR3 is 12 residues long. The CDR3 nucleotides are TGTGCCAGCAGCTTGGACTGGAACATTCAGTACTTC. Its translation: CASSLDWNIQYF.

This chain uses TRBV6-5 with TRBJ2-7, with 10 nucleotides matching TRBD1. Germline V lookup: CDR1 MNHEY, CDR2 SVGAGI. V was clipped by 6 bases and J by 7 bases; unmatched bases: 12. The CDR3 loop spans 15 amino acids. CDR3 sequence reads: CASRGTPGQGWEQYF. As DNA, the CDR3 is TGTGCCAGCAGGGGGACTCCGGGACAGGGGTGGGAGCAGTACTTC.

The chain has TRBV6-2 or TRBV6-3 and TRBJ1-1; no definite D call. The CDR3 runs 14 residues. V was cut by 0 bases and J by 2 bases, with 7 bases left in between. Germline V lookup: CDR1 MNHEY, CDR2 SVGEGT. CDR3 sequence: CASSYSFRNTEAFF. CDR3 in DNA: TGTGCCAGCAGTTACTCTTTCAGAAACACTGAAGCTTTCTTT.

The chain recombines TRBV29-1 with TRBJ1-2; D is unclear. The length of the CDR3 is 15 residues. Looked up from germline, CDR1 is SQVTM and CDR2 is ANQGSEA. V dropped 3 bases and J dropped 2 bases, with 16 bases sitting between them. Here the CDR3 reads CSVDGWSDGNYGYTF. The CDR3 nucleotides are TGCAGCGTTGATGGCTGGAGCGACGGAAACTATGGCTACACCTTC.

This clone was found a few times. The V call is TRBV9, the J call TRBJ1-1, with D perhaps TRBD1 (6 bases). Germline V CDR1 and CDR2: SGDLS, YYNGEE. V was clipped by 0 bases and J by 8 bases, with 14 bases between them. The CDR3 spans 14 residues. The CDR3 sequence is CASSVATGGAEAFF. CDR3 DNA sequence: TGTGCCAGCAGCGTAGCTACGGGGGGGGCGGAAGCTTTCTTT.

On this clone itself: It may be a read error: a sequence one base away is much more abundant. Other DNA variants within this sample encode the same CDR3. The chain is built from TRBV11-2 and TRBJ2-7; D call uncertain. With 5 bases removed from V and 1 base from J, the gap between germline ends came to 3 bases. This CDR3 comprises 11 residues. The germline V gene encodes CDR1 SGHAT and CDR2 FQNNGV. The CDR3, as DNA: TGTGCCAGCAGCCCTTCCTACGAGCAGTACTTC. Protein sequence: CASSPSYEQYF.

V usage is TRBV9 and J usage is TRBJ1-2, with 7 positions matching TRBD1. The J segment lost 6 bases and the V segment lost 3 bases, leaving 11 bases of the junction unmatched. CDR3 length: 15 amino acids. CDR1 and CDR2 (germline): SGDLS, YYNGEE. CDR3 nucleotides: TGTGCCAGCAGCGCCCCAGGGGGAAGGGTGGATGGCTACACCTTC. Translation gives CASSAPGGRVDGYTF.

This clone was seen a handful of times. The CDR3 region is CASVTGVGVNTEAFF. The CDR3 DNA is TGTGCCAGTGTTACAGGGGTCGGAGTGAACACTGAAGCTTTCTTT. V usage is TRBV25-1 and J usage is TRBJ1-1; 7 positions match TRBD1. The CDR3 is made up of 15 amino acids. CDR1 and CDR2 (germline): MGHDK, SYGVNS. Unmatched junction bases numbered 10, after V lost 9 bases and J lost 0 bases.

As concerns this clone: One end of the junction varies from germline; a read error may be responsible. The CDR3 DNA sequence: TGCAGCGTTAAAGAGGACAGGGTGCACTATGGCTACACCTTC. Translation gives CSVKEDRVHYGYTF. This chain connects TRBV29-1 to TRBJ1-2; 8 positions match TRBD1. This CDR3 region has 14 residues. From germline, CDR1 is SQVTM and CDR2 ANQGSEA.